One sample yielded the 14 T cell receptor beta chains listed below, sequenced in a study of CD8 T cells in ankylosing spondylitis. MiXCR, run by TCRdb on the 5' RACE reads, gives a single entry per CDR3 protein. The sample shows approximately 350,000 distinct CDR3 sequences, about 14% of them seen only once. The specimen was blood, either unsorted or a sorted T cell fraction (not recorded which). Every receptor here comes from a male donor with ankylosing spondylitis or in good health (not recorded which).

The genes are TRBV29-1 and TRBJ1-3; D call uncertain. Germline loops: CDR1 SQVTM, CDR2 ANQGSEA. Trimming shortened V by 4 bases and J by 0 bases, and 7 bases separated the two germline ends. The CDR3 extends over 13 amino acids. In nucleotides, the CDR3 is TGCAGCGTTGTGGCATTCTCTGGAAACACCATATATTTT. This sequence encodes CSVVAFSGNTIYF. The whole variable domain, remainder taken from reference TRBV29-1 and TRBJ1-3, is SAVISQKPSRDICQRGTSLTIQCQVDSQVTMMFWYRQQPGQSLTLIATANQGSEATYESGFVIDKFPISRPNLTFSTLTVSNMSPEDSSIYLCSVVAFSGNTIYFGEGSWLTVV.

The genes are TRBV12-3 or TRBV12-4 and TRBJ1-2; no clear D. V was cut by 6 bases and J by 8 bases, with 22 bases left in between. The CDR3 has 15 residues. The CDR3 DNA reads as TGTGCCAGCAGCCGGGATGGAGAAGGCATGGGAGGCTACACCTTC. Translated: CASSRDGEGMGGYTF.

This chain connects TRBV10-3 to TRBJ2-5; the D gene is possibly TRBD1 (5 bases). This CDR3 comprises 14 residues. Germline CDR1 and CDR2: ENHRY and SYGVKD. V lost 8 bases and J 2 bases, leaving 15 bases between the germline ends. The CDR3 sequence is CAILGYRGQETQYF. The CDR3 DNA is TGTGCCATCCTGGGCTATAGGGGACAAGAGACCCAGTACTTC.

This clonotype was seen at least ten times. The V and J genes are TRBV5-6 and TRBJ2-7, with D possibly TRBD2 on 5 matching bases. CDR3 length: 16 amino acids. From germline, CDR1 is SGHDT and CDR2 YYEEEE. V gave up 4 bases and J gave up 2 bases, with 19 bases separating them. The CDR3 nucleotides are TGTGCCAGCAGCCGCCCCCGAAGCGGCTTACCCTACGAGCAGTACTTC. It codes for CASSRPRSGLPYEQYF.

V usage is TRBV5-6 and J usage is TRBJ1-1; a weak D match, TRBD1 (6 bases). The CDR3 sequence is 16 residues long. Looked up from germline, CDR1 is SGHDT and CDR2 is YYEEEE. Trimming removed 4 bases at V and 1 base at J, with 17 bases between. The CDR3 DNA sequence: TGTGCCAGCAGCGCCAACACAGGGAGTGGGAACACTGAAGCTTTCTTT. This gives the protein CASSANTGSGNTEAFF.

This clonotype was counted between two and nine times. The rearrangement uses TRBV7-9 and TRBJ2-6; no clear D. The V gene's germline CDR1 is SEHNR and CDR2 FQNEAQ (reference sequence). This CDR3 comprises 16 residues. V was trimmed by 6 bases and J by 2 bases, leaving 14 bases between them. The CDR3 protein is CASSLPSPPGANVLTF. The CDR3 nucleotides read TGTGCCAGCAGTTTACCTTCCCCCCCTGGGGCCAACGTCCTGACTTTC.

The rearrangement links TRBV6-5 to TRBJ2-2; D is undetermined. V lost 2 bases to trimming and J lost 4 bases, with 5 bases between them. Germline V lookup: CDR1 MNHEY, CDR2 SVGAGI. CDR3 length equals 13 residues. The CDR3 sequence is CASSYPGTGELFF. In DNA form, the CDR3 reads TGTGCCAGCAGTTACCCCGGCACCGGGGAGCTGTTTTTT.

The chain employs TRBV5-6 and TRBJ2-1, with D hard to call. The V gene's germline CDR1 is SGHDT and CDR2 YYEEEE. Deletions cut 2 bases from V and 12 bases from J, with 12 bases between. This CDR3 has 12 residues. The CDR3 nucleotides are TGTGCCAGCAGCTTTTTAAACTATCGGCAGTTCTTC. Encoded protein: CASSFLNYRQFF.

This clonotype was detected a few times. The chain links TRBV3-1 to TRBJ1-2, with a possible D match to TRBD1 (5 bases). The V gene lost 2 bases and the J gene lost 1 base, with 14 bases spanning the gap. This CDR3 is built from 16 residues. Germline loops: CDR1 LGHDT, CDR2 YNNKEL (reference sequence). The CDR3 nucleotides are TGTGCCAGCAGCCAATCGAGGGGATCGGGTAACTATGGCTACACCTTC. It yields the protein CASSQSRGSGNYGYTF. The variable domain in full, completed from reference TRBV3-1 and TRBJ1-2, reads DTAVSQTPKYLVTQMGNDKSIKCEQNLGHDTMYWYKQDSKKFLKIMFSYNNKELIINETVPNRFSPKSPDKAHLNLHINSLELGDSAVYFCASSQSRGSGNYGYTFGSGTRLTVV.

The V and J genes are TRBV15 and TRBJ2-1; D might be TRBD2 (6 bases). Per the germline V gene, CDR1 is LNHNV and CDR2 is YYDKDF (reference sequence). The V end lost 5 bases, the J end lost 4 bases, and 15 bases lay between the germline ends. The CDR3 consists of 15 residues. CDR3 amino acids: CATSGGGYSYNEQFF. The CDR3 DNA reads TGTGCCACCAGCGGAGGAGGGTATTCGTACAATGAGCAGTTCTTC.

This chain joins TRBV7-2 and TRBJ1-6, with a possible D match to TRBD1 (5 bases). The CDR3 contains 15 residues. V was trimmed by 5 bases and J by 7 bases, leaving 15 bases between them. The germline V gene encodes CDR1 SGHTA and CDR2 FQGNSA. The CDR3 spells CASSPPGVTNSPLHF. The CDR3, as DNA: TGTGCCAGCAGCCCCCCGGGGGTTACCAATTCACCCCTCCACTTT.

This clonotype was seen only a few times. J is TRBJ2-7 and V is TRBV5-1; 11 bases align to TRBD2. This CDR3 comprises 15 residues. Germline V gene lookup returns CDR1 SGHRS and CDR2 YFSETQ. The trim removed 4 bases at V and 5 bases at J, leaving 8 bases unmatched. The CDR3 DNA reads TGCGCCAGCAGCGGGAGTAGCGGGAGGGCCCACGAGCAGTACTTC. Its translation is CASSGSSGRAHEQYF.

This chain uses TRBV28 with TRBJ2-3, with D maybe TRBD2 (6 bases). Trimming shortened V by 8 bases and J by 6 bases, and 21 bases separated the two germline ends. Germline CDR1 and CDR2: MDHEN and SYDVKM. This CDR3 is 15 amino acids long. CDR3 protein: CASSFGRLVGDTQYF. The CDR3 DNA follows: TGTGCCAGCTCGTTTGGGAGGCTCGTGGGGGATACGCAGTATTTT.

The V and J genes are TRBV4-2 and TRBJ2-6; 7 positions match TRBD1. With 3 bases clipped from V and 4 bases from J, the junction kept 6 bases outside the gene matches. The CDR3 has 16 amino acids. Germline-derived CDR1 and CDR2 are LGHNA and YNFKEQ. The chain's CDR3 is CASSHLGGGGANVLTF. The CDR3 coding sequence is TGTGCCAGCAGCCATTTAGGGGGCGGAGGGGCCAACGTCCTGACTTTC.